Below, 26 T cell receptor beta chains from the same sample are listed, as sequenced in a study of regulatory T cells in long-lasting Graves disease. Arm-PCR of CDR3 regions and iRepertoire HTBI primers were the basis on which TCR beta libraries were built. TCRdb reanalysed the multiplex PCR reads using MiXCR and keeps one entry per CDR3 protein. The table lists 350,000 to 450,000 distinct CDR3 sequences, 21% of them singletons. Time point of the sample: persistent/refractory GD, antithyroid drugs over 5 years with positive TRAb. With RNA extracted from PBMCs as input, the TCR library was made. Material: peripheral blood mononuclear cells (PBMCs), obtained when the disease was refractory, from a patient treated with antithyroid drugs. The receptors shown here come from a female donor with Graves disease.

In its sample, this clonotype was seen many times. V gene TRBV29-1 combines with J gene TRBJ1-1; 7 positions match TRBD1. The CDR3 is 13 amino acids. CDR1 and CDR2 (germline): SQVTM, ANQGSEA. Trimming cost V 3 bases and J 1 base; bases outside gene matches: 2. The chain's CDR3 is CSVEEGANTEAFF. In DNA, the CDR3 is TGCAGCGTTGAGGAGGGGGCGAACACTGAAGCTTTCTTT.

The rearrangement joins TRBV7-6 to TRBJ2-7, with TRBD1 as a possible D gene (6 bases). Trimming left V 1 base short and J 0 bases short, with 10 bases between. This CDR3 contains 15 residues. Germline CDR1 and CDR2: SGHVS and FNYEAQ. CDR3 protein: CASSLVGDTSYEQYF. The CDR3 DNA reads TGTGCCAGCAGCTTAGTGGGGGACACCTCCTACGAGCAGTACTTC.

This clonotype has a count of ten or more. This rearrangement joins TRBV2 to TRBJ2-5, with 7 nucleotides matching TRBD1. Losses at the gene ends were 6 bases for V and 4 bases for J; bases not matched to a gene: 2. The CDR3 spans 12 residues. Germline V gene sequence: CDR1 SNHLY, CDR2 FYNNEI. The CDR3 bases are TGTGCCAGCAGAAGGGGGCCAGAGACCCAGTACTTC. It yields the protein CASRRGPETQYF. The full variable domain, with the rest looked up from reference TRBV2 and TRBJ2-5, is EPEVTQTPSHQVTQMGQEVILRCVPISNHLYFYWYRQILGQKVEFLVSFYNNEISEKSEIFDDQFSVERPDGSNFTLKIRSTKLEDSAMYFCASRRGPETQYFGPGTRLLVL.

This clonotype was counted ten times or more. V usage is TRBV6-1 and J usage is TRBJ1-2; D is perhaps TRBD1 (6 bases). Germline V gene lookup returns CDR1 MNHNS and CDR2 SASEGT. The CDR3 is 14 amino acids. Trimming removed 7 bases from V and 4 bases from J, with 16 bases in between. The CDR3 is CASNRDGGLYGYTF. The CDR3, as DNA: TGTGCCAGCAATAGGGACGGGGGCCTCTATGGCTACACCTTC.

V is TRBV12-3 or TRBV12-4 and J is TRBJ2-1, with 15 bases identical to TRBD2. CDR3 length equals 16 residues. The J segment lost 9 bases and the V segment lost 4 bases, leaving 7 bases of the junction unmatched. This CDR3 is CASSSPGLAGGVEQFF. In DNA, the CDR3 is TGTGCCAGCAGTTCTCCCGGACTAGCGGGAGGGGTTGAGCAGTTCTTC.

This clonotype was detected ten times or more. V usage is TRBV28 and J usage is TRBJ1-1, with D possibly being TRBD1 (6 bases). The CDR3 contains 17 residues. Germline CDR1 MDHEN, CDR2 SYDVKM. Trimming stripped 7 bases from V and 0 bases from J, with 21 bases between. CDR3 amino acids: CASITLGQGTVNTEAFF. In nucleotides, the CDR3 is TGTGCCAGCATTACCCTGGGACAAGGAACCGTGAACACTGAAGCTTTCTTT.

This clonotype was detected many times. V is TRBV30 and J is TRBJ2-5; possibly TRBD2 for D (6 bases). This CDR3 comprises 12 residues. Trimming shortened V by 5 bases and J by 2 bases, and 9 bases separated the two germline ends. The germline gives CDR1 GTSNPN, CDR2 SVGIG (reference sequence). CDR3 nucleotides: TGTGCCTGGTCCCGGGGGCAAGAGACCCAGTACTTC. Its translation: CAWSRGQETQYF.

This clonotype was counted only a few times. The chain carries TRBV5-1 and TRBJ2-2; 15 bases are shared with TRBD2. The V and J ends lost 4 bases and 4 bases, in that order; junction bases with no gene match: 8. Per germline, CDR1 SGHRS and CDR2 YFSETQ. CDR3 size: 18 residues. In DNA form, the CDR3 reads TGCGCCAGCAGCCCACACGGGACTAGCGGGAGGCCCACCGGGGAGCTGTTTTTT. Translating it yields CASSPHGTSGRPTGELFF. Supplemented by reference TRBV5-1 and TRBJ2-2, the full variable domain reads KAGVTQTPRYLIKTRGQQVTLSCSPISGHRSVSWYQQTPGQGLQFLFEYFSETQRNKGNFPGRFSGRQFSNSRSEMNVSTLELGDSALYLCASSPHGTSGRPTGELFFGEGSRLTVL.

This clonotype came up many times. It may be a read error: a sequence one base away is much more abundant. This sequence joins TRBV7-8 and TRBJ1-1, with unresolved D. The CDR3 is 13 residues long. CDR1 and CDR2 (germline): SGHVS, FQNEAQ. Trimming took 0 bases from V and 0 from J, leaving 2 bases between them. The CDR3 DNA follows: TGTGCCAGCAGCTTAGCGATGAACACTGAAGCTTTCTTT. Its translation: CASSLAMNTEAFF.

V is TRBV6-1 and J is TRBJ1-4; 8 bases fit TRBD1. Germline V gives CDR1 MNHNS, CDR2 SASEGT. The CDR3 spans 13 residues. The J segment lost 13 bases and the V segment lost 5 bases, leaving 9 bases of the junction unmatched. The CDR3 nucleotides are TGTGCCAGCAGTCATATGCAGGGGGCCGGACTGTTTTTT. Protein product: CASSHMQGAGLFF.

This clonotype showed up many times. This chain uses TRBV6-2 or TRBV6-3 with TRBJ1-4; D unclear. The V gene's germline CDR1 is MNHEY and CDR2 SVGEGT. The V and J ends lost 9 bases and 7 bases respectively, with 12 bases between them. The CDR3 consists of 12 residues. DNA of the CDR3: TGTGCCAGTCTGGCGGTGGGTGAAAAACTGTTTTTT. Translation: CASLAVGEKLFF.

This clonotype has at least ten counts. The chain links TRBV7-8 to TRBJ2-7; the match to TRBD2 covers 13 bases. This CDR3 has 16 amino acids. Germline CDR1 SGHVS, CDR2 FQNEAQ. The V gene end was trimmed by 2 bases and the J gene end by 6 bases; junction bases not matched to a gene: 7. For the CDR3, the DNA is TGTGCCAGCAGCTTACGGGGGACTAGCGGGGAGGGCGAGCAGTACTTC. Encoded protein: CASSLRGTSGEGEQYF.

This clonotype was seen repeatedly, ten times or more. The chain joins TRBV28 to TRBJ1-2; D gene ambiguous. V was trimmed by 6 bases and J by 5 bases, leaving 7 bases between them. Germline loops: CDR1 MDHEN, CDR2 SYDVKM. The CDR3 sequence is 11 residues long. Here the CDR3 DNA reads TGTGCCAGCAGCCTGGAGTATGGCTACACCTTC. Translated: CASSLEYGYTF.

This clonotype was observed a single time. The V call is TRBV13, the J call TRBJ2-4; D gene uncertain. This CDR3 contains 14 residues. Trimming stripped 3 bases from V and 1 base from J, with 7 bases between. CDR1 is PRHDT and CDR2 is FYEKMQ in the germline V gene (reference sequence). CDR3 residues: CASSFHNAKNIQYF. CDR3 coding DNA: TGTGCCAGCAGCTTTCATAATGCCAAAAACATTCAGTACTTC.

This clonotype was found many times. A read error may produce the germline difference seen at one junction end. The chain recombines TRBV5-1 with TRBJ2-5; 8 positions agree with TRBD1. CDR3 length: 13 amino acids. In germline, CDR1 is SGHRS, CDR2 YFSETQ. The CDR3, as DNA: TGTGCCAGTTCCCAGGGGGCTCGAGAGACCCAGTACTTC. Residues: CASSQGARETQYF.

This clonotype appeared a few times. This chain uses TRBV5-1 with TRBJ2-1; D possibly uses TRBD1 or TRBD2 (5 bases each). V was shortened by 4 bases and J by 0 bases, with 11 bases between the two germline ends. The germline V gene has CDR1 SGHRS and CDR2 YFSETQ. This CDR3 region has 15 residues. The CDR3 sequence: CASSGEGSSYNEQFF. The CDR3 region has the DNA TGCGCCAGCAGCGGAGAGGGGAGCTCCTACAATGAGCAGTTCTTC.

This clonotype was picked up many times. This rearrangement joins TRBV15 to TRBJ2-7; unclear D gene. The V end lost 3 bases, the J end lost 3 bases, and 12 bases lay between the germline ends. Germline V gene sequence: CDR1 LNHNV, CDR2 YYDKDF (reference sequence). The CDR3 runs to 14 residues. CDR3 loop: CATSREGSRYEQYF. The CDR3 DNA reads TGTGCCACCAGCAGGGAAGGGTCTCGCTACGAGCAGTACTTC. The full variable domain, with the rest looked up from reference TRBV15 and TRBJ2-7, is DAMVIQNPRYQVTQFGKPVTLSCSQTLNHNVMYWYQQKSSQAPKLLFHYYDKDFNNEADTPDNFQSRRPNTSFCFLDIRSPGLGDTAMYLCATSREGSRYEQYFGPGTRLTVT.

There are many counts of this clonotype. The gene calls are TRBV3-1 and TRBJ2-5, with TRBD1 matching 7 bases. Trimming took 4 bases from V and 1 from J; bases not matched to a gene: 6. The CDR3 extends over 15 amino acids. The germline V gene encodes CDR1 LGHDT and CDR2 YNNKEL (reference sequence). The CDR3 loop is CASSRPQGLQETQYF. In nucleotides, the CDR3 is TGTGCCAGCAGCCGGCCACAGGGGCTCCAAGAGACCCAGTACTTC.

This clonotype was counted at least ten times. Here the CDR3 reads CASSLLSGISTDTQYF. For the CDR3, the DNA is TGTGCCAGCAGTTTGCTTAGCGGGATTAGCACAGATACGCAGTATTTT. The chain carries TRBV6-2 or TRBV6-3 and TRBJ2-3; TRBD2 agrees at 8 bases. The CDR3 is 16 residues long. With V trimmed by 4 bases and J by 0 bases, 6 bases remained unmatched. Germline V gene data show CDR1 as MNHEY and CDR2 as SVGEGT.

This clonotype was seen at least ten times. The CDR3 DNA reads TGTGCCAGCCTTACAGGACTGTCCGAGCAGTACTTC. Its translation is CASLTGLSEQYF. The rearrangement joins TRBV6-1 to TRBJ2-7; D is possibly TRBD1 or TRBD2 (5 bases each). Trimming stripped 8 bases from V and 6 bases from J, with 14 bases between. Germline V lookup: CDR1 MNHNS, CDR2 SASEGT. CDR3 length: 12 residues.

This clonotype appeared a few times. The CDR3 here is CASSQVSRLYEQYF. The DNA for the CDR3 is TGTGCCAGCAGCCAAGTCAGTAGGTTATACGAGCAGTACTTC. This sequence joins TRBV14 and TRBJ2-7; D gene unclear. This CDR3 region has 14 residues. Germline loops: CDR1 SGHDN, CDR2 FVKESK. Trimming took off 1 base at V and 4 bases at J, with 11 bases between the two ends.

Ten or more counts support this clonotype. This sequence may be a read error, since a much larger clone differs from it by one base. The chain links TRBV7-9 to TRBJ1-1; D is unclear. The CDR3 loop spans 12 amino acids. Trimming stripped 3 bases from V and 1 base from J, with 3 bases between. CDR1 SEHNR and CDR2 FQNEAQ come from the germline V gene (reference sequence). DNA for the CDR3: TGTGCCAGCAGCTTCTGGAACACTGAAGCTTTCTTT. Residues: CASSFWNTEAFF.

In its sample, this clonotype was seen a few times. The chain couples TRBV5-1 to TRBJ2-5; 10 positions agree with TRBD1. CDR1 and CDR2 from the germline V gene are SGHRS and YFSETQ. The CDR3 is made up of 15 amino acids. The trim removed 4 bases at V and 4 bases at J, leaving 7 bases unmatched. CDR3 in DNA: TGCGCCAGCAGCCGGACAGGGGGTCGGGGAGAGACCCAGTACTTC. This translates into CASSRTGGRGETQYF.

This clonotype was observed once. A junction boundary mismatches the germline segment, possibly from a read error. J is TRBJ1-1 and V is TRBV7-2; D uncertain. The germline gives CDR1 SGHTA, CDR2 FQGNSA. The CDR3 loop spans 12 amino acids. For the CDR3, the DNA is TGTGCCAGCAGTCTAGGGAACACTGAAGCTCTCTTT. It codes for CASSLGNTEALF.

The chain has TRBV15 and TRBJ2-4; 8 bases map to TRBD2. Germline assignment: CDR1 LNHNV and CDR2 YYDKDF (reference sequence). The CDR3 consists of 15 residues. The trim removed 1 base at V and 8 bases at J, leaving 7 bases unmatched. This CDR3 is CATSRGFGGGDIQYF. CDR3 sequence (DNA): TGTGCCACCAGCAGAGGGTTCGGGGGGGGGGACATTCAGTACTTC.

This clonotype was found a few times. The chain links TRBV18 to TRBJ1-1, with D hard to call. The CDR3 is made up of 14 amino acids. V dropped 6 bases and J dropped 1 base, with 12 bases sitting between them. Germline CDR1 KGHSH, CDR2 LQKENI. The CDR3 sequence is CASSSPRGNTEAFF. CDR3 nucleotide sequence: TGTGCCAGCTCCTCACCACGGGGGAACACTGAAGCTTTCTTT. The full variable domain, with the rest looked up from reference TRBV18 and TRBJ1-1, is NAGVMQNPRHLVRRRGQEARLRCSPMKGHSHVYWYRQLPEEGLKFMVYLQKENIIDESGMPKERFSAEFPKEGPSILRIQQVVRGDSAAYFCASSSPRGNTEAFFGQGTRLTVV.